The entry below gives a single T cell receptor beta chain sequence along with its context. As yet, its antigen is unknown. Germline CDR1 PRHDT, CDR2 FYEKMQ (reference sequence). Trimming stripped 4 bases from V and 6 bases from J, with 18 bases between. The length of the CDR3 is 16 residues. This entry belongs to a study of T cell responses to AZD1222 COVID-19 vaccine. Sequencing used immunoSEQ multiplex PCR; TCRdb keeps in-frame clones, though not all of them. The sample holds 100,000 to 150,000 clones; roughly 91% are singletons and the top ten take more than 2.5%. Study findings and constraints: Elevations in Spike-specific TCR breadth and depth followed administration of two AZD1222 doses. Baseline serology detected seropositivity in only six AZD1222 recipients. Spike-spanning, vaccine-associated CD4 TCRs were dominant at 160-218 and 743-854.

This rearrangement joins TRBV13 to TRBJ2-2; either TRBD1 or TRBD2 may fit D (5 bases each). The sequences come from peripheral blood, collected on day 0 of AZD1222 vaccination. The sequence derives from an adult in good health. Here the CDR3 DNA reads TGTGCCAGCAGCTCCGGGATGGGGACGTGGCCCGGGGAGCTGTTTTTT. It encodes CASSSGMGTWPGELFF.